This TCR beta chain was recorded in a study of T cell changes during pregnancy in multiple sclerosis. Assay: immunoSEQ multiplex PCR; the TCRdb copy retains only in-frame clones and omits some. This sample carries fewer than 150,000 clones, about 96% of them seen once, and the ten largest clones take around 0.46%. Germline CDR1 reads MGHRA; CDR2 reads YSYEKL. With 0 bases removed from V and 5 bases from J, the gap between germline ends came to 11 bases. This CDR3 is built from 14 residues. The input for sequencing was peripheral blood, taken after pregnancy. The gene calls are TRBV4-1 and TRBJ2-7, with a possible D match to TRBD2 (6 bases). The clonotype originates from a female donor with multiple sclerosis, enrolled in a pregnancy study. The CDR3 region is CASSQEYGSHEQYF. As DNA, the CDR3 is TGCGCCAGCAGCCAAGAATACGGGAGTCACGAGCAGTACTTC.